This T cell receptor beta chain was sequenced for a study of OX40 agonist ivuxolimab in advanced cancers. Notes on the research overall: Ivuxolimab, which targeted the costimulatory receptor OX40 (CD134), was an agonistic, fully human IgG2 monoclonal antibody. In the dose-escalation cohort, around 80% of patients were male, and the mean age was roughly 60 years with a range of roughly 20 to 79. Intravenous ivuxolimab was administered to patients every 2 weeks at six dose levels: 0.01, 0.1, 0.3, 1.5, 3 and 10 mg/kg. Three dose-escalation patients achieved partial responses, one with hepatocellular carcinoma and two with cutaneous melanoma. The paper describes the monotherapy dose-escalation part (N of about 55 patients) of the phase I trial of ivuxolimab. Peripheral TCRbeta sequencing aimed to test whether ivuxolimab altered TCR sequence diversity and caused clonal T-cell expansion. Prior anti-PD-1, anti-PD-L1 or anti-CTLA-4 therapy was permitted, and 30% to 50% of dose-escalation patients had received checkpoint inhibitors. Of the approximately 50 dose-escalation patients, hepatocellular carcinoma was present in about 19, melanoma in some 15, renal cell carcinoma in 9 and head and neck cancer in 9. General findings and caveats noted by the study authors: Which antigens the clonally expanded peripheral T cells were specific for was not determined. In the 0.1-3.0 mg/kg groups, partial responders had among the lowest normalized peripheral clonal expansion, particularly in CD8+ T cells. Low levels of normalized T-cell clonal expansion were also shown by some nonresponding patients. At doses from 0.1 to 3.0 mg/kg, clonal expansion was seen in both CD4+ and CD8+ blood T cells between baseline and week 6. After ivuxolimab, more expanded clones were found on average in CD8+ T cells than in CD4+ T cells.

For sequencing of the TCRbeta CDR3 region, genomic DNA was extracted from the sorted cells. The immunoSEQ Assay was used to sequence the TCRbeta CDR3 regions. As stored in TCRdb, this immuneACCESS dataset retains in-frame rearrangements with V and J assigned. A fraction of the clones does not appear; measured against another copy, unresolved V genes explain less than half of the discrepancy, and the remainder lacks a known reason. This sample has under 30,000 clones in its table, and about nine tenths of those were observed once. The ten largest clones capture approximately 25% of the sample. Patients with autoimmune disease history or receiving systemic immunosuppression were excluded from the trial. Peripheral blood for TCR sequencing was drawn from every dose cohort at baseline, at cycle 4 day 1 and at cycle 7 day 1. The samples were drawn from a first-in-human, open-label, multicenter phase I dose-escalation trial of ivuxolimab. Adults with locally advanced or metastatic melanoma, renal cell, hepatocellular, or head and neck squamous cell carcinoma were enrolled in the trial. Before TCR sequencing, CD4+ T cells and CD8+ T cells from peripheral blood were sorted into separate populations.

The CDR3 spans 15 residues, from the cysteine through the phenylalanine. Kept here is only the CDR3 DNA, which spans 45 bases and is read in frame from base 1. The V and J ends are trimmed by 1 base and 2 bases, leaving 12 bases between them. The germline V gene specifies SGHTA as CDR1 and FQGNSA as CDR2. Regarding this clone: It has no known antigen specificity. No base quality values were provided; no much bigger clone lies one nucleotide off.

Recombination joined TRBV7-2 with TRBJ2-7; TRBD2 is a possible D gene, resting on 5 matching bases. Sample: CD4+ or CD8+ T cells sorted from blood, taken in a trial of the OX40 agonist ivuxolimab. This clonotype was obtained from an adult with an advanced solid tumor such as melanoma, head and neck, liver or kidney cancer. The CDR3 region has the sequence CASSLVPGMAYEQYF. The DNA sequence is as follows: TGTGCCAGCAGCTTAGTTCCGGGAATGGCCTACGAGCAGTACTTC.